These 32 T cell receptor beta chains came from one sample sequenced in a study of cytomegalovirus exposure and HLA in healthy donors (dated by TCRdb to about 2017). The receptor library was made with the immunoSEQ multiplex PCR assay. A mixture of 60 forward primers for TCR Vbeta segments and 13 reverse primers for TCR Jbeta segments was used in the multiplex PCR. In its TCRdb copy, this immuneACCESS table keeps in-frame sequences only and misses some clones. Where compared with another copy, unresolved V genes explain less than half of these, and the others have no known cause. For this sample there are 95,000 to 100,000 clones; around 76% appear just once. The top ten clonotypes cover over 15% of the sample. The sample consisted of PBMCs. All receptors derive from a woman aged 55-75 years in good health and CMV-seropositive.

This clone was picked up a small number of times. This chain connects TRBV7-3 to TRBJ2-5; 9 nucleotides align to TRBD1. The CDR3 spans 13 residues. Germline CDR1 SGHTA, CDR2 FQGTGA. The V segment lost 4 bases and the J segment 9 bases; nucleotides outside the gene matches: 6. CDR3 loop: CASSSKQGAAQYF. CDR3 DNA: TGTGCCAGCAGCTCTAAACAGGGGGCGGCCCAGTACTTC.

Note on this clone: An end of the junction differs from the germline gene, which may be a read error. This chain joins TRBV15 and TRBJ2-7; no firm D call. CDR3 length: 13 amino acids. The germline V gene has CDR1 LNHNV and CDR2 YYDKDF (reference sequence). In DNA form, the CDR3 reads TGTGCCACCAGCAGAACAGCCTCCAACGAGCAGTACTTC. Protein: CATSRTASNEQYF. The full variable domain, its missing parts supplied by reference TRBV15 and TRBJ2-7, is DAMVIQNPRYQVTQFGKPVTLSCSQTLNHNVMYWYQQKSSQAPKLLFHYYDKDFNNEADTPDNFQSRRPNTSFCFLDIRSPGLGDTAMYLCATSRTASNEQYFGPGTRLTVT.

This clone showed up just once. The chain is built from TRBV9 and TRBJ2-6; no reliable D call. Germline CDR1 and CDR2: SGDLS and YYNGEE. With 4 bases removed from V and 4 bases from J, the gap between germline ends came to 12 bases. The CDR3 consists of 15 residues. The CDR3 sequence is CASSLSLPGANVLTF. DNA of the CDR3: TGTGCCAGCAGCCTTAGTCTACCCGGGGCCAACGTCCTGACTTTC.

The chain is built from TRBV7-2 and TRBJ2-7; possible D gene TRBD1, 6 bases. V was shortened by 4 bases and J by 7 bases, with 17 bases between the two germline ends. The CDR3 totals 14 residues. CDR1 is SGHTA and CDR2 is FQGNSA in the germline V gene. The CDR3 sequence: CASSSSDRTREQYF. The CDR3 DNA follows: TGTGCCAGCAGCTCCTCAGACAGGACGAGGGAGCAGTACTTC. The full variable domain, with the rest looked up from reference TRBV7-2 and TRBJ2-7, is GAGVSQSPSNKVTEKGKDVELRCDPISGHTALYWYRQSLGQGLEFLIYFQGNSAPDKSGLPSDRFSAERTGGSVSTLTIQRTQQEDSAVYLCASSSSDRTREQYFGPGTRLTVT.

This rearrangement joins TRBV14 to TRBJ1-1; a possible D gene is TRBD1 (6 bases). Per the germline V gene, CDR1 is SGHDN and CDR2 is FVKESK. CDR3 size: 13 residues. The V end was cut by 5 bases, the J end by 10 bases, with 17 bases between. This CDR3 reads CASSGISGARAFF. CDR3 nucleotides: TGTGCCAGCAGCGGGATATCAGGGGCGCGAGCTTTCTTT.

V is TRBV5-1 and J is TRBJ2-7; 9 positions agree with TRBD2. V lost 4 bases and J lost 2; bases outside the gene matches: 10. The CDR3 is 16 amino acids. The V gene's germline CDR1 is SGHRS and CDR2 YFSETQ. As DNA, the CDR3 is TGCGCCAGCAGCGAGGAGGCGGGGGGGTCCACCTACGAGCAGTACTTC. Translation: CASSEEAGGSTYEQYF.

The chain uses TRBV4-2 and TRBJ2-3, with D tentatively TRBD2 (5 bases). The germline V and J ends were trimmed by 1 base and 3 bases, with 14 bases remaining between them. Germline CDR1 LGHNA, CDR2 YNFKEQ. The CDR3 covers 16 residues. The CDR3 region has the DNA TGTGCCAGCAGCCAAGCCCCGGGGAGCGTAACAGATACGCAGTATTTT. Protein sequence: CASSQAPGSVTDTQYF.

The CDR3 region is CASRPTGGPYEQYF. The CDR3, as DNA: TGTGCCAGCAGACCGACAGGGGGCCCCTACGAGCAGTACTTC. The chain couples TRBV27 to TRBJ2-7; 10 bases line up with TRBD1. Germline V CDR1 and CDR2: MNHEY, SMNVEV (reference sequence). The trim removed 6 bases at V and 2 bases at J, leaving 4 bases unmatched. The CDR3 consists of 14 residues.

The rearrangement links TRBV7-3 to TRBJ1-1; D is possibly TRBD1 (6 bases). The length of the CDR3 is 13 residues. CDR1 is SGHTA, CDR2 FQGTGA, per germline. V lost 5 bases to trimming and J lost 2 bases, with 9 bases between them. Written as DNA, the CDR3 is TGTGCCAGCAGCAAGGACAGCAACACTGAAGCTTTCTTT. Its translation: CASSKDSNTEAFF.

In nucleotides, the CDR3 is TGTGCCATCAGTGCAGGGGACAGGGATGAAAAACTGTTTTTT. It codes for CAISAGDRDEKLFF. The genes are TRBV10-3 and TRBJ1-4, with 9 positions matching TRBD1. V lost 4 bases, J lost 6 bases, and 3 bases stayed unmatched. CDR3 length equals 14 residues. CDR1 is ENHRY, CDR2 SYGVKD, per germline.

V is TRBV27 and J is TRBJ2-3; 12 bases are a match to TRBD2. V dropped 4 bases and J dropped 1; count of bases not matched to a gene: 6. Germline CDR1 MNHEY, CDR2 SMNVEV (reference sequence). This CDR3 contains 17 residues. The DNA for the CDR3 is TGTGCCAGCAGTTACCTGACTAGCGGGAGTGGCACAGATACGCAGTATTTT. Protein: CASSYLTSGSGTDTQYF.

The chain carries TRBV5-4 and TRBJ2-7; TRBD1 aligns across 12 bases. The length of the CDR3 is 14 residues. Germline CDR1 reads SGHNT; CDR2 reads YYREEE (reference sequence). V dropped 5 bases and J dropped 4; count of bases not matched to a gene: 4. The CDR3 spells CASRPGQGAYEQYF. CDR3 nucleotide sequence: TGTGCCAGCAGACCGGGACAGGGGGCTTACGAGCAGTACTTC.

V usage is TRBV28 and J usage is TRBJ1-2; 11 nucleotides align to TRBD1. Losses at the gene ends were 4 bases for V and 8 bases for J; bases not matched to a gene: 6. This CDR3 region has 14 residues. Per germline, CDR1 MDHEN and CDR2 SYDVKM. Here the CDR3 reads CASSSLGQGGGYTF. DNA of the CDR3: TGTGCCAGCAGTTCCCTGGGACAGGGGGGAGGCTACACCTTC.

V usage is TRBV6-1 and J usage is TRBJ2-3; tentatively, D is TRBD2 (6 bases). The CDR3 sequence is 15 residues long. Trimming stripped 2 bases from V and 2 bases from J, with 11 bases between. Germline assignment: CDR1 MNHNS and CDR2 SASEGT. Here the CDR3 DNA reads TGTGCCAGCAGTGAATTTTGGGAGGTCACAGATACGCAGTATTTT. Translation gives CASSEFWEVTDTQYF.

The chain couples TRBV2 to TRBJ2-1; possible D gene TRBD2, 5 bases. This CDR3 region has 15 residues. Trimming pared 1 base from V and 4 bases from J, leaving 11 bases between. Per the germline V gene, CDR1 is SNHLY and CDR2 is FYNNEI. The CDR3 DNA reads as TGTGCCAGCAGTGAAGGGTCTAGCTATTACAATGAGCAGTTCTTC. Translated, it gives CASSEGSSYYNEQFF.

The chain combines TRBV5-6 with TRBJ2-4, with D unresolved. V lost 0 bases, J lost 0 bases, and 10 bases lay in between. CDR3 length: 16 amino acids. Germline V lookup: CDR1 SGHDT, CDR2 YYEEEE. The CDR3 is CASSLDRSIAKNIQYF. The CDR3 DNA reads as TGTGCCAGCAGCTTGGACAGATCTATAGCCAAAAACATTCAGTACTTC.

This chain connects TRBV4-1 to TRBJ2-2; TRBD1 matches 9 bases. Germline values: CDR1 MGHRA, CDR2 YSYEKL. The length of the CDR3 is 15 residues. J gave up 1 base and V 5 bases, and 2 bases lay outside the gene matches. The CDR3 loop reads CASSLGQGNTGELFF. As DNA, the CDR3 is TGCGCCAGCAGCTTGGGACAGGGGAACACCGGGGAGCTGTTTTTT.

The chain is built from TRBV27 and TRBJ1-1, with 8 nucleotides matching TRBD1. The CDR3 spans 14 residues. CDR1 MNHEY and CDR2 SMNVEV come from the germline V gene (reference sequence). Trimming cost V 7 bases and J 7 bases; bases outside gene matches: 11. Written as DNA, the CDR3 is TGTGCCAGCATTCAAACAGGGGGTTTCGGTGAAGCTTTCTTT. Translated, it gives CASIQTGGFGEAFF.

V and J are TRBV5-5 and TRBJ1-2; D is perhaps TRBD1 (5 bases). Trimming took 0 bases from V and 1 from J, leaving 13 bases between them. CDR1 is SGHKS, CDR2 YYEKEE, per germline (reference sequence). The CDR3 consists of 16 residues. CDR3 region: CASSLEGVTYNYGYTF. The CDR3 nucleotides are TGTGCCAGCAGCTTGGAAGGGGTCACATATAACTATGGCTACACCTTC.

The V and J genes are TRBV29-1 and TRBJ2-1; 9 bases are shared with TRBD2. The CDR3 totals 14 residues. The germline CDR1 and CDR2 sequences are SQVTM and ANQGSEA. The trim removed 1 base at V and 13 bases at J, leaving 11 bases unmatched. CDR3 DNA: TGCAGCGTTGAAGCAGGGACTAGCCAGGGGGACCAGTTCTTC. This sequence encodes CSVEAGTSQGDQFF.

This clone was seen a few times. This chain joins TRBV6-6 and TRBJ1-1; unclear D gene. Germline V gene lookup returns CDR1 MNHNY and CDR2 SVGAGI (reference sequence). V was clipped by 0 bases and J by 10 bases, with 15 bases between them. The CDR3 is made up of 14 amino acids. CDR3 DNA: TGTGCCAGCAGTTACTCGGGCGGAGGGTCGGGAGCTTTCTTT. It translates to CASSYSGGGSGAFF.

The rearrangement uses TRBV27 and TRBJ2-2, with D possibly matching TRBD2 (5 bases). CDR3 length: 16 amino acids. Germline-derived CDR1 and CDR2 are MNHEY and SMNVEV (reference sequence). V lost 5 bases and J 0 bases, leaving 13 bases between the germline ends. For the CDR3, the DNA is TGTGCCAGCAGTCAAACCGGGGTTGCGAACACCGGGGAGCTGTTTTTT. Its protein product is CASSQTGVANTGELFF.

This clone was counted once. This rearrangement joins TRBV18 to TRBJ1-1; D gene uncertain. CDR1 and CDR2 from the germline V gene are KGHSH and LQKENI. CDR3 length: 12 amino acids. The V and J ends lost 4 bases and 3 bases respectively, with 6 bases between them. The CDR3 loop is CASSRLDTEAFF. The CDR3 DNA reads TGTGCCAGCTCACGGCTAGACACTGAAGCTTTCTTT.

The chain is built from TRBV4-1 and TRBJ2-1; D remains unclear. Germline loops: CDR1 MGHRA, CDR2 YSYEKL. This CDR3 region has 15 residues. Trimming shortened V by 6 bases and J by 0 bases, and 12 bases separated the two germline ends. The CDR3 DNA reads TGCGCCAGCAGTCGCGGAGAAAACTCCTACAATGAGCAGTTCTTC. Protein sequence: CASSRGENSYNEQFF.

This clone is a singleton in its sample. The CDR3 bases are TGTGCCTGGGCAGGGGGTTACTCTGGAAACACCATATATTTT. As protein: CAWAGGYSGNTIYF. The V and J genes are TRBV30 and TRBJ1-3, with TRBD1 identical over 7 bases. The CDR3 is 14 residues long. Trimming cost V 5 bases and J 0 bases; bases outside gene matches: 4. Per the germline V gene, CDR1 is GTSNPN and CDR2 is SVGIG (reference sequence). The variable domain in full, with the rest retrieved from reference TRBV30 and TRBJ1-3, is SQTIHQWPATLVQPVGSPLSLECTVEGTSNPNLYWYRQAAGRGLQLLFYSVGIGQISSEVPQNLSASRPQDRQFILSSKKLLLSDSGFYLCAWAGGYSGNTIYFGEGSWLTVV.

This chain joins TRBV2 and TRBJ2-5, with 9 bases fitting TRBD1. V was clipped by 5 bases and J by 1 base; unmatched bases: 11. Germline V CDR1 and CDR2: SNHLY, FYNNEI. CDR3 length: 17 residues. This chain's CDR3 is CASSTTMGQGPQETQYF. CDR3 bases: TGTGCCAGCAGTACCACAATGGGACAGGGTCCCCAAGAGACCCAGTACTTC.

The gene calls are TRBV7-2 and TRBJ2-3; 12 bases line up with TRBD2. The CDR3 extends over 16 amino acids. Looked up from germline, CDR1 is SGHTA and CDR2 is FQGNSA. Trimming cost V 5 bases and J 4 bases; bases outside gene matches: 7. The CDR3: CASSQTSGSFPDTQYF. CDR3 DNA: TGTGCCAGCAGCCAGACTAGCGGGAGTTTCCCAGATACGCAGTATTTT.

The chain uses TRBV9 and TRBJ2-5, with D uncertain. The last part of the DNA fits TRBJ2-7 better; the J call may be wrong. Per the germline V gene, CDR1 is SGDLS and CDR2 is YYNGEE. This CDR3 spans 14 amino acids. DNA for the CDR3: TGTGCCAGCAGCGTATTGGGCACGACCGACGAGCAGTACTTC. Translating it yields CASSVLGTTDEQYF.

The CDR3 region is CASRMDRTYEQYF. The CDR3 nucleotides read TGTGCCAGCAGGATGGACAGGACCTACGAGCAGTACTTC. The chain has TRBV6-5 and TRBJ2-7; TRBD1 agrees at 7 bases. V trimming: 6 bases; J trimming: 2 bases; junction bases outside the gene matches: 4. The CDR3 extends over 13 amino acids. CDR1 and CDR2 (germline): MNHEY, SVGAGI.

The chain recombines TRBV19 with TRBJ2-7; no clear D. This CDR3 is built from 17 residues. Germline loops: CDR1 LNHDA, CDR2 SQIVND (reference sequence). The V end lost 1 base, the J end lost 1 base, and 17 bases lay between the germline ends. The CDR3 nucleotides are TGTGCCAGTAGTATAGCAGCTTCACAGACCGGTTCCTACGAGCAGTACTTC. This translates into CASSIAASQTGSYEQYF. The full variable domain, in which reference TRBV19 and TRBJ2-7 provide the parts outside the CDR3, is DGGITQSPKYLFRKEGQNVTLSCEQNLNHDAMYWYRQDPGQGLRLIYYSQIVNDFQKGDIAEGYSVSREKKESFPLTVTSAQKNPTAFYLCASSIAASQTGSYEQYFGPGTRLTVT.

There are a few counts of this clone. V and J are TRBV5-1 and TRBJ1-4, with D possibly TRBD1 on 6 matching bases. V was cut by 1 base and J by 8 bases, with 15 bases left in between. CDR1 and CDR2 from the germline V gene are SGHRS and YFSETQ. The CDR3 is 15 residues long. The DNA of the CDR3 is TGCGCCAGCAGCTTGACAGGGCTTTCGAACGAAAAACTGTTTTTT. It codes for CASSLTGLSNEKLFF.

The chain recombines TRBV4-2 with TRBJ2-1; the match to TRBD1 covers 10 bases. The V gene end was trimmed by 5 bases and the J gene end by 9 bases; junction bases not matched to a gene: 7. Germline CDR1 reads LGHNA; CDR2 reads YNFKEQ. This CDR3 is 14 amino acids long. The CDR3 reads CASSYGTGDTEQFF. CDR3 bases: TGTGCCAGCAGCTATGGGACAGGGGATACTGAGCAGTTCTTC.